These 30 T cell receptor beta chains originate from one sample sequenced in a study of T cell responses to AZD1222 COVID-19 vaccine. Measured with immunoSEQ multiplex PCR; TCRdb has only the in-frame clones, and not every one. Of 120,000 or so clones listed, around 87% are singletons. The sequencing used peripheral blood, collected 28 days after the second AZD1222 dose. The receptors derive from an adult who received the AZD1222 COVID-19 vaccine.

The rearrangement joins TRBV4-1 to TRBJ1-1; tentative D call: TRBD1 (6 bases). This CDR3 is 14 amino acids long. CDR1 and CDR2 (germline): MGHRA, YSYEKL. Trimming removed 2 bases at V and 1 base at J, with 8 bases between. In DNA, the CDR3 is TGCGCCAGCAGCCAATGGACAGCGAACACTGAAGCTTTCTTT. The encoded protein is CASSQWTANTEAFF.

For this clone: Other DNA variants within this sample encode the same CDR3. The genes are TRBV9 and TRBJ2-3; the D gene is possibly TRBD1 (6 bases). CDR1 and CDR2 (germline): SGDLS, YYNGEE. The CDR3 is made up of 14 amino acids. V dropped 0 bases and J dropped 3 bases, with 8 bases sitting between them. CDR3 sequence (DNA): TGTGCCAGCAGCGTAGTAGGGGGAACAGATACGCAGTATTTT. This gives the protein CASSVVGGTDTQYF.

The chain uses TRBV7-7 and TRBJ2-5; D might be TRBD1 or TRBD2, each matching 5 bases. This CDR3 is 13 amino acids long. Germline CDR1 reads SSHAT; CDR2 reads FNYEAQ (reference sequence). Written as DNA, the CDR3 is TGTGCTAGCGCCCGTGGGGGAGAGGGGACCCAGTACTTC. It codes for CASARGGEGTQYF.

CDR3 bases: TGTGCCAGCAGTGACCGACGGGAGAACACTGAAGCTTTCTTT. This translates into CASSDRRENTEAFF. The V call is TRBV2, the J call TRBJ1-1; no firm D call. This CDR3 is built from 14 residues. Looked up from germline, CDR1 is SNHLY and CDR2 is FYNNEI. The V gene lost 3 bases and the J gene lost 1 base, with 9 bases spanning the gap.

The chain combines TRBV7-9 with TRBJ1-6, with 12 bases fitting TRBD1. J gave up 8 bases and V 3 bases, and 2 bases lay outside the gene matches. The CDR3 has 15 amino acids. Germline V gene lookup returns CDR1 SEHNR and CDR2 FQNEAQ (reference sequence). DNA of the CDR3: TGTGCCAGCAGCTTCGGGACAGGGGGCTATTCACCCCTCCACTTT. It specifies CASSFGTGGYSPLHF.

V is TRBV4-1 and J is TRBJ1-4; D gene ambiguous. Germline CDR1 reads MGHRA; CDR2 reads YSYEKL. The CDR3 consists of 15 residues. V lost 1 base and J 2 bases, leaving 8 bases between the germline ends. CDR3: CASSQGESTNEKLFF. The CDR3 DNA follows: TGCGCCAGCAGCCAAGGGGAGTCCACTAATGAAAAACTGTTTTTT.

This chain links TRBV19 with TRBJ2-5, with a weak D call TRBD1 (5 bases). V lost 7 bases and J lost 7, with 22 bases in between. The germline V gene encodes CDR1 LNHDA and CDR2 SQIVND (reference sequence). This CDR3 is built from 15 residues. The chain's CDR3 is CASTTSGRGSGTQYF. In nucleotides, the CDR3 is TGTGCCAGTACTACCTCTGGAAGGGGTTCGGGGACCCAGTACTTC.

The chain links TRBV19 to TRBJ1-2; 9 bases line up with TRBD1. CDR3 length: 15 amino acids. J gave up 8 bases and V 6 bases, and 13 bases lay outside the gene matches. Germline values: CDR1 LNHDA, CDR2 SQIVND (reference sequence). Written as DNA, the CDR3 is TGTGCCAGTAGCCCTTTGGGCCCGACAGGGGGAGGCTACACCTTC. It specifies CASSPLGPTGGGYTF.

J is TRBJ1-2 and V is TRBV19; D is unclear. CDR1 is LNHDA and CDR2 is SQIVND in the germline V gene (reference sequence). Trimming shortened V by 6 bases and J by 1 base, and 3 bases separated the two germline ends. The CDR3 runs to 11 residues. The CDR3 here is CASSYNYGYTF. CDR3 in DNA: TGTGCCAGTAGCTATAACTATGGCTACACCTTC.

CDR3 nucleotide sequence: TGCGCCAGCAGCCCATTCGAGGACTCCTACGAGCAGTACTTC. Protein sequence: CASSPFEDSYEQYF. This chain links TRBV4-3 with TRBJ2-7, with D unresolved. V was clipped by 4 bases and J by 0 bases, with 10 bases between them. Per germline, CDR1 LGHNA and CDR2 YSLEER. The CDR3 length is 14 residues.

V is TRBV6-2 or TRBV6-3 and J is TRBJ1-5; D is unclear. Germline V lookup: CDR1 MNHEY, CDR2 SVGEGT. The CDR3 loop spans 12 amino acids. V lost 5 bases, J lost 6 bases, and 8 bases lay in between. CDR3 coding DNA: TGTGCCAGCAGTCGGGATGGTCAGCCCCAGCATTTT. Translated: CASSRDGQPQHF.

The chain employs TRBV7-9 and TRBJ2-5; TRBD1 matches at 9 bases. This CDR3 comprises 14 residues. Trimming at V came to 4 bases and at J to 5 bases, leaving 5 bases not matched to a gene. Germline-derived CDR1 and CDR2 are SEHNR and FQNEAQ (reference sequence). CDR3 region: CASSSDRGWETQYF. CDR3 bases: TGTGCCAGCAGCTCGGACAGGGGCTGGGAGACCCAGTACTTC.

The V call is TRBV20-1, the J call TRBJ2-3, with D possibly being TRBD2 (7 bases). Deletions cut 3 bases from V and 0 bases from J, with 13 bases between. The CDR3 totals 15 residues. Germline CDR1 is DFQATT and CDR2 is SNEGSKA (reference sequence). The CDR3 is CSASLGGGSTDTQYF. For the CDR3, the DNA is TGCAGTGCTAGTTTAGGGGGGGGTAGCACAGATACGCAGTATTTT.

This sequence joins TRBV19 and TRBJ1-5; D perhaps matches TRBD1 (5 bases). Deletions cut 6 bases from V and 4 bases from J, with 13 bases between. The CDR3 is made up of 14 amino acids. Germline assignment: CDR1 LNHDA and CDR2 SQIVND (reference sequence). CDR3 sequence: CASRPTGLNQPQHF. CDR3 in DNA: TGTGCCAGTAGACCTACAGGCCTGAATCAGCCCCAGCATTTT.

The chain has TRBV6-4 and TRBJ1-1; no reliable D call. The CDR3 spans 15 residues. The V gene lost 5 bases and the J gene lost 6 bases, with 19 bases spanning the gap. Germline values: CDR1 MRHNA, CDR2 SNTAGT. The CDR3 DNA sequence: TGTGCCAGCAGTTCTCTCCCCACGGGCCCGTCTGAAGCTTTCTTT. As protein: CASSSLPTGPSEAFF.

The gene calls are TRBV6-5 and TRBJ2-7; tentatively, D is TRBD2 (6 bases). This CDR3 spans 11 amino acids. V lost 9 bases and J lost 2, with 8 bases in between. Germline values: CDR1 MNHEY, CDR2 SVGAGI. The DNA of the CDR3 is TGTGCCAGTCGGGGGACCTACGAGCAGTACTTC. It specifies CASRGTYEQYF.

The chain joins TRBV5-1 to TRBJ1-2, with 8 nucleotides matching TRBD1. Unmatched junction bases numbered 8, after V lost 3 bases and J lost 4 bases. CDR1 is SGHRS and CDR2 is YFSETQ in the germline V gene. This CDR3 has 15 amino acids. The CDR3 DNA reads TGCGCCAGCAGCTCAGGGGGCGGTTCCGTCTATGGCTACACCTTC. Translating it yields CASSSGGGSVYGYTF.

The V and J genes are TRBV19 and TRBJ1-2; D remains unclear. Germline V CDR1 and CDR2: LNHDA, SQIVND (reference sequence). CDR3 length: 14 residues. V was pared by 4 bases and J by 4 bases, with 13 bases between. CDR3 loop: CASSTQKGSYGYTF. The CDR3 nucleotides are TGTGCCAGTAGTACCCAGAAAGGCAGCTATGGCTACACCTTC. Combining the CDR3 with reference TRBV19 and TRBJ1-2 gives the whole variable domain DGGITQSPKYLFRKEGQNVTLSCEQNLNHDAMYWYRQDPGQGLRLIYYSQIVNDFQKGDIAEGYSVSREKKESFPLTVTSAQKNPTAFYLCASSTQKGSYGYTFGSGTRLTVV.

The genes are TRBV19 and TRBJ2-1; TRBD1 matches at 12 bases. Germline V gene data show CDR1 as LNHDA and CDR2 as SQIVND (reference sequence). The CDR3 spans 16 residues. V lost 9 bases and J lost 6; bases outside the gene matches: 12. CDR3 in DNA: TGTGCCAGCAGGGGGACCCGGGACAGGGGGCTCAATGAGCAGTTCTTC. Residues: CASRGTRDRGLNEQFF.

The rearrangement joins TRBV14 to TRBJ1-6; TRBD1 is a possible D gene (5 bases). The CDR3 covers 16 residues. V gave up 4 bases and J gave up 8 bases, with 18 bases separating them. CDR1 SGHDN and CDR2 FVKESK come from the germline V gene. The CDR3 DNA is TGTGCCAGCAGCCTATCGGGGGGGGTGTTCCATTCACCCCTCCACTTT. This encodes CASSLSGGVFHSPLHF.

The CDR3 coding sequence is TGTGCCAGCAGCGTAGGCCAGGGTAACTACGAGCAGTACTTC. Translating gives CASSVGQGNYEQYF. The chain uses TRBV9 and TRBJ2-7, with a possible D match to TRBD1 (5 bases). V gave up 0 bases and J gave up 3 bases, with 10 bases separating them. This CDR3 is built from 14 residues. Germline loops: CDR1 SGDLS, CDR2 YYNGEE. The full variable domain, with the rest looked up from reference TRBV9 and TRBJ2-7, is DSGVTQTPKHLITATGQRVTLRCSPRSGDLSVYWYQQSLDQGLQFLIQYYNGEERAKGNILERFSAQQFPDLHSELNLSSLELGDSALYFCASSVGQGNYEQYFGPGTRLTVT.

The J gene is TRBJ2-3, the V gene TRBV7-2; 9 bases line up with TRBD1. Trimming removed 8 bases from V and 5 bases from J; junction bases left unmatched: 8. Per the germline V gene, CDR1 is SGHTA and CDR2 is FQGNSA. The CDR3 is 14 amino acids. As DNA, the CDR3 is TGTGCCAGCGGATCGGGACAGGGAGGAGATACGCAGTATTTT. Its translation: CASGSGQGGDTQYF.

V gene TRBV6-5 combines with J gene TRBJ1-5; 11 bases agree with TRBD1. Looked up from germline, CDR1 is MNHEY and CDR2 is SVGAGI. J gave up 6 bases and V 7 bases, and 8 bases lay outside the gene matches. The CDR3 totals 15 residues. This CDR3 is CASTTGTGGFQPQHF. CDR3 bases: TGTGCCAGCACGACCGGGACAGGGGGTTTTCAGCCCCAGCATTTT.

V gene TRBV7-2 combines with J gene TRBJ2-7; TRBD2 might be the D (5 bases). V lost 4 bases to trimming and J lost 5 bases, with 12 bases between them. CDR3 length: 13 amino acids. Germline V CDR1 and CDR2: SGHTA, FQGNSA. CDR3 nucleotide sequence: TGTGCCAGCAGCTCCCCCGCCGGGGACGAGCAGTACTTC. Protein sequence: CASSSPAGDEQYF.

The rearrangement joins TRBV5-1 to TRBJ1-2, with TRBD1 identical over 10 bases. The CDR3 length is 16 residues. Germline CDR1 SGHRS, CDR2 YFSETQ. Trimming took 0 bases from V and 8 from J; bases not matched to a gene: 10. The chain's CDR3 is CASSLGWTGGQGGYTF. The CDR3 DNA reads TGCGCCAGCAGCTTGGGGTGGACAGGGGGACAGGGAGGCTACACCTTC.

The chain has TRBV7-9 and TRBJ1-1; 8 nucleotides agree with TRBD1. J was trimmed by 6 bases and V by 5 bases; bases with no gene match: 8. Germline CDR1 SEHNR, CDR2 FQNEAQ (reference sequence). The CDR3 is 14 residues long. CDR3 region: CASSLPGGWAEAFF. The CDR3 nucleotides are TGTGCCAGCAGCCTTCCAGGGGGCTGGGCTGAAGCTTTCTTT.

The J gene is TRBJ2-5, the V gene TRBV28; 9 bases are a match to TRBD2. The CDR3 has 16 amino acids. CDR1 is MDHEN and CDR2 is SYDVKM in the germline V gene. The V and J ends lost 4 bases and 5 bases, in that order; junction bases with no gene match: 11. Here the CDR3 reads CASSWGASGGSETQYF. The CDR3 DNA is TGTGCCAGCAGTTGGGGTGCAAGCGGGGGGTCCGAGACCCAGTACTTC.

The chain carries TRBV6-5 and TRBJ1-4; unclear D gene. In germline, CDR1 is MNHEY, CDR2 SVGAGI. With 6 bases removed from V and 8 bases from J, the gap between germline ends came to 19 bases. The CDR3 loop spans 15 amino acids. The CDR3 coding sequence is TGTGCCAGCAGCCCAAGCTGGTCGGAAGCGGAAAAACTGTTTTTT. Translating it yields CASSPSWSEAEKLFF.

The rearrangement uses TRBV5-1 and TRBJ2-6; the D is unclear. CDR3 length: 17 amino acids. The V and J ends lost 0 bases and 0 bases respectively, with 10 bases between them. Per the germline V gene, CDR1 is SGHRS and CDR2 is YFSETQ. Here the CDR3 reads CASSLALQVSGANVLTF. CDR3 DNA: TGCGCCAGCAGCTTGGCCCTACAAGTCTCTGGGGCCAACGTCCTGACTTTC.

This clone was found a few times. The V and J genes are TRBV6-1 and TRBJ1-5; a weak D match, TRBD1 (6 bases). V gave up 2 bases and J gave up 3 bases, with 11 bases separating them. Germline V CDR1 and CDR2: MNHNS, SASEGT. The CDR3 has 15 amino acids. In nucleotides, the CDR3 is TGTGCCAGCAGTGAATCTGGGGACAACAATCAGCCCCAGCATTTT. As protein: CASSESGDNNQPQHF.